These T cell receptor beta chains were read from a single sample in a study of shared clonotypes between healthy human individuals. The assay was immunoSEQ multiplex PCR, and TCRdb's table has in-frame clones only and misses some. The repertoire holds 1.4 million or so clones, with approximately 98.5% as singletons. Source material: naive CD4+ T cells sorted from blood. These receptors all stem from a man aged 30 to 39 in good health. Both conserved end residues are part of each CDR3. Each record gives: clone size, V gene, J gene, D gene, CDR3 DNA, CDR3 protein. The D gene is left open where the match is weak. Size values are once, few and many counts, or a class for expanded clones, and some rows have none.

size: NA
V: TRBV25-1
J: TRBJ1-4
D: TRBD1
DNA: TGTGCCAGCAGTGGGTCTGGACAGGGCAATGAAAAACTGTTTTTT
CDR3: CASSGSGQGNEKLFF

size: NA
V: TRBV18
J: TRBJ2-2
D: NA
DNA: TGTGCCAGCTCACCAGACGTTATAGGGATCGGGGAGCTGTTTTTT
CDR3: CASSPDVIGIGELFF

size: NA
V: TRBV6-1
J: TRBJ1-4
D: TRBD1
DNA: TGTGCCAGCAGTGAATCCAGGGGGCGTGAAAAACTGTTTTTT
CDR3: CASSESRGREKLFF

size: NA
V: TRBV28
J: TRBJ2-7
D: NA
DNA: TGTGCCAGCAGTTCCCATACACCTTACGAGCAGTACTTC
CDR3: CASSSHTPYEQYF

size: NA
V: TRBV5-1
J: TRBJ1-3
D: NA
DNA: TGCGCCAGCAGCGAATCGACGGCCTCTGGAAACACCATATATTTT
CDR3: CASSESTASGNTIYF

size: NA
V: TRBV5-5
J: TRBJ2-7
D: NA
DNA: TGTGCCAGCAGCTTGGGGGGTCCCTACGAGCAGTACTTC
CDR3: CASSLGGPYEQYF

size: NA
V: TRBV7-8
J: TRBJ2-1
D: NA
DNA: TGTGCCAGCAGCCGCACAGTGGACAATGAGCAGTTCTTC
CDR3: CASSRTVDNEQFF

size: NA
V: TRBV9
J: TRBJ2-5
D: TRBD2
DNA: TGTGCCAGCAGCGTAGGACTAGCGGGAGGAAGAGAGACCCAGTACTTC
CDR3: CASSVGLAGGRETQYF

size: NA
V: TRBV29-1
J: TRBJ2-7
D: TRBD2
DNA: TGCAGCGCAGGCAGCGGGAGCTCCTACGAGCAGTACTTC
CDR3: CSAGSGSSYEQYF

size: once
V: TRBV7-6
J: TRBJ2-3
D: NA
DNA: TGTGCCAGCAGCTTAGCTAGGGGTCCCACAGATACGCAGTATTTT
CDR3: CASSLARGPTDTQYF

size: once
V: TRBV6-5
J: TRBJ2-1
D: NA
DNA: TGTGCCAGCAGCAGGGACAACTACAATGAGCAGTTCTTC
CDR3: CASSRDNYNEQFF

size: NA
V: TRBV2
J: TRBJ1-5
D: NA
DNA: TGTGCCAGCAGTAACAGGGTTGAGGATCAGCCCCAGCATTTT
CDR3: CASSNRVEDQPQHF

size: once
V: TRBV5-1
J: TRBJ2-2
D: NA
DNA: TGCGCCAGCAGCTTGATGCAGGGTATAACCGGGGAGCTGTTTTTT
CDR3: CASSLMQGITGELFF

size: NA
V: TRBV27
J: TRBJ1-5
D: TRBD1
DNA: TGTGCCAGCAGTCCCCTTAGTGAGGGGGCGCATGGGCTCAATCAGCCCCAGCATTTT
CDR3: CASSPLSEGAHGLNQPQHF

size: NA
V: TRBV29-1
J: TRBJ1-4
D: NA
DNA: TGCAGCGTTGTCTTTCTTGAAGCCCAGGGGACTAATGAAAAACTGTTTTTT
CDR3: CSVVFLEAQGTNEKLFF

size: NA
V: TRBV5-4
J: TRBJ1-4
D: TRBD1
DNA: TGTGCCAGCAGCTTGGGTCCTGTGGGGACAGGGGGTACAAAACTGTTTTTT
CDR3: CASSLGPVGTGGTKLFF

size: NA
V: TRBV29-1
J: TRBJ2-1
D: NA
DNA: TGCAGCGTTGATACGTCGGGCTTCAGGAGCAATGAGCAGTTCTTC
CDR3: CSVDTSGFRSNEQFF

size: NA
V: TRBV5-8
J: TRBJ2-3
D: NA
DNA: TGTGCCAGCAGCCGCACTAGGGCCCCGTCGCAGTATTTT
CDR3: CASSRTRAPSQYF

size: NA
V: TRBV5-4
J: TRBJ1-1
D: NA
DNA: TGTGCCAGCAGCTTAGAAGGGCGTCGGATGAACACTGAAGCTTTCTTT
CDR3: CASSLEGRRMNTEAFF

size: NA
V: TRBV5-4
J: TRBJ1-5
D: NA
DNA: TGTGCCAGCAGCGTCGCGGGGGCTTTAAATCAGCCCCAGCATTTT
CDR3: CASSVAGALNQPQHF

size: NA
V: TRBV5-4
J: TRBJ2-1
D: TRBD2
DNA: TGTGCCAGCACGCTAGCGGGACCCTCTAATGAGCAGTTCTTC
CDR3: CASTLAGPSNEQFF

size: once
V: TRBV27
J: TRBJ2-1
D: TRBD1
DNA: TGTGCCAGCAGTCTAACTGACAGGGCTGAGTTCTTC
CDR3: CASSLTDRAEFF

size: NA
V: TRBV5-1
J: TRBJ2-7
D: NA
DNA: TGCGCCAGCAGCCCGGCAGGTAGGGCGACAGGAAACTACGAGCAGTACTTC
CDR3: CASSPAGRATGNYEQYF

size: NA
V: TRBV19
J: TRBJ2-1
D: NA
DNA: TGTGCCAGTAGTATCAGCAATGAGCAGTTCTTC
CDR3: CASSISNEQFF

size: NA
V: TRBV6-5
J: TRBJ2-1
D: NA
DNA: TGTGCCAGCAGTTACTCGAGGGGTTGGGTAAATAATGAGCAGTTCTTC
CDR3: CASSYSRGWVNNEQFF

size: NA
V: TRBV6-5
J: TRBJ2-7
D: NA
DNA: TGTGCCAGCAGTCAACCTGGAGACAGGACACAGCAGTACTTC
CDR3: CASSQPGDRTQQYF

size: NA
V: TRBV5-4
J: TRBJ2-2
D: TRBD2
DNA: TGTGCCAGCAGCTTGGTGTCTAGCGGATTTTACACCGGGGAGCTGTTTTTT
CDR3: CASSLVSSGFYTGELFF

size: NA
V: TRBV5-5
J: TRBJ2-1
D: TRBD2
DNA: TGTGCCAGCAGCTTGGGACTAGCGGGGAACAATGAGCAGTTCTTC
CDR3: CASSLGLAGNNEQFF

size: NA
V: TRBV5-5
J: TRBJ2-7
D: NA
DNA: TGTGCCAGCAGCAATACAGGGATATCCGAGCAGTACTTC
CDR3: CASSNTGISEQYF

size: NA
V: TRBV9
J: TRBJ2-6
D: TRBD1
DNA: TGTGCCAGCATCAGATCGACAGGGGTCTCTGGGGCCAACGTCCTGACTTTC
CDR3: CASIRSTGVSGANVLTF

size: NA
V: TRBV11-2
J: TRBJ2-1
D: TRBD2
DNA: TGTGCCAGCAGCTACCCCGGGACTAGCGGGAGTGAGCAGTTCTTC
CDR3: CASSYPGTSGSEQFF